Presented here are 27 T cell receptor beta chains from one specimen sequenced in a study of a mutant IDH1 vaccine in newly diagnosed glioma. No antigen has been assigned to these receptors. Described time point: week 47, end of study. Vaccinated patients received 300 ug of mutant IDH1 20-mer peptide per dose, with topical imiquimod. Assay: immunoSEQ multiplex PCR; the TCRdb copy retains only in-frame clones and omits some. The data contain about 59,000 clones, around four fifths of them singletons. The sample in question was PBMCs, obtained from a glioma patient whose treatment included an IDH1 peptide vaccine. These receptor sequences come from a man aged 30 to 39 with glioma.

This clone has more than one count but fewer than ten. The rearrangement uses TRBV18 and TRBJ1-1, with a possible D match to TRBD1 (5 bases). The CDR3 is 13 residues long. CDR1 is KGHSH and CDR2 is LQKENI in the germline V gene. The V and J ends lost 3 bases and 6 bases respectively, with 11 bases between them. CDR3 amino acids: CASSPRAGPEAFF. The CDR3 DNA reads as TGTGCCAGCTCACCCCGGGCAGGGCCTGAAGCTTTCTTT.

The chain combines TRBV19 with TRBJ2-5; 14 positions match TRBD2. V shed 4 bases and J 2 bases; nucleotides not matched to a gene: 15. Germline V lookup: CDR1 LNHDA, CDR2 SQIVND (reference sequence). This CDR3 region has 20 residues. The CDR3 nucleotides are TGTGCCAGTAGTAGGCGTATAAAGACTAGCGGGGGGGGAAAGCAAGAGACCCAGTACTTC. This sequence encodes CASSRRIKTSGGGKQETQYF.

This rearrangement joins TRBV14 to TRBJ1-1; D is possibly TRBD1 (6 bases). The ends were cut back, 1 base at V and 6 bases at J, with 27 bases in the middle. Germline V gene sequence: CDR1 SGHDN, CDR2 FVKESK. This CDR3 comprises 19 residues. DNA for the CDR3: TGTGCCAGCAGCCAAGGACCGGCAGGGACACAGAAAAGGGGCGCTGAAGCTTTCTTT. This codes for CASSQGPAGTQKRGAEAFF.

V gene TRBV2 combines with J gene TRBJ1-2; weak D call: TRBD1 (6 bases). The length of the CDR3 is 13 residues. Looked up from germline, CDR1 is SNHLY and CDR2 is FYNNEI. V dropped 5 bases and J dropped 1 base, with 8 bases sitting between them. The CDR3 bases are TGTGCCAGCAGTACGGACAGTAACTATGGCTACACCTTC. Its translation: CASSTDSNYGYTF.

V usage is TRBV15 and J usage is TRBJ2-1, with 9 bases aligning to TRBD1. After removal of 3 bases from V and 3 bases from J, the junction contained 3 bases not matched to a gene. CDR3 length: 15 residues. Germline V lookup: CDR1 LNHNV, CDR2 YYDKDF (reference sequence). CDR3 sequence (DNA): TGTGCCACCAGCAGGGGACAGGGTGGCTACAATGAGCAGTTCTTC. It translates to CATSRGQGGYNEQFF.

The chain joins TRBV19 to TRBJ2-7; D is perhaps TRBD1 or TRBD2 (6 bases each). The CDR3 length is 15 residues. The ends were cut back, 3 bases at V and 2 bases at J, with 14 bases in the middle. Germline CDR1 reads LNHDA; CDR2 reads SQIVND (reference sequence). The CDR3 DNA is TGTGCCAGTAGTATTAACGGAGGGGGGACCTACGAGCAGTACTTC. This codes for CASSINGGGTYEQYF.

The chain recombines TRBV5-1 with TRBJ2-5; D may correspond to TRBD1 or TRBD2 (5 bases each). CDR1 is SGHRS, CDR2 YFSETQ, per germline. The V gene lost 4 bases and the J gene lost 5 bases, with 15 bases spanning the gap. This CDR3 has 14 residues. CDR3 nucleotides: TGCGCCAGCAGCCCAGGCTCCGGGGCGGAGACCCAGTACTTC. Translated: CASSPGSGAETQYF.

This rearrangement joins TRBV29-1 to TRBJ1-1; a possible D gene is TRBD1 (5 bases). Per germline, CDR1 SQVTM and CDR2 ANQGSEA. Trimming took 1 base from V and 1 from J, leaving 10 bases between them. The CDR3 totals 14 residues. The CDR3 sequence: CSVEAPGPNTEAFF. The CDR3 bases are TGCAGCGTTGAAGCGCCGGGACCGAACACTGAAGCTTTCTTT.

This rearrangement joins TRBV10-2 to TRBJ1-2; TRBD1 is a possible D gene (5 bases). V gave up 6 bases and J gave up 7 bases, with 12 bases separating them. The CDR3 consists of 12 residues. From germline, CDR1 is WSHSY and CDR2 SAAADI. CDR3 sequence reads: CASRGRRGGYTF. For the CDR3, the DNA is TGCGCCAGCAGGGGGCGCCGGGGTGGCTACACCTTC.

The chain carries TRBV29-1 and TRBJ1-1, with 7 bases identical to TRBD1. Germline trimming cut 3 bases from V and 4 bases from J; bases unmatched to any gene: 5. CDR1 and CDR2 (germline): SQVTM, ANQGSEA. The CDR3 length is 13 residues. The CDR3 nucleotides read TGCAGCGTTGACGTTCAGGGGGGCACTGAAGCTTTCTTT. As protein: CSVDVQGGTEAFF.

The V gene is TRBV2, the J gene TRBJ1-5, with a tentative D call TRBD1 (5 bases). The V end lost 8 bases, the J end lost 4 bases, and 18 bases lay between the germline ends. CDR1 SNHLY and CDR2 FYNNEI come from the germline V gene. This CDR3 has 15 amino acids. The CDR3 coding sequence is TGTGCCAGCGGATCCGGAAGCAGGGCAAATCAGCCCCAGCATTTT. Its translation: CASGSGSRANQPQHF.

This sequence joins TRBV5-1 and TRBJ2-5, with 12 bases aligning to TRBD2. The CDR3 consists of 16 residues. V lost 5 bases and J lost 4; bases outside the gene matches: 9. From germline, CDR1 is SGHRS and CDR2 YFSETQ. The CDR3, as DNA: TGCGCCAGCAGTCTGCCTAGCGGGGGGGCCGGAGAGACCCAGTACTTC. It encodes CASSLPSGGAGETQYF.

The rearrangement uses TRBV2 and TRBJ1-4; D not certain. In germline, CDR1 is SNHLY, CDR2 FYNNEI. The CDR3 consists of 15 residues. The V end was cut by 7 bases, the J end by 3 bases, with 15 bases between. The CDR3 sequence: CASIRNLLANEKLFF. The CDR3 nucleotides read TGTGCCAGCATCCGAAACCTTCTGGCTAATGAAAAACTGTTTTTT.

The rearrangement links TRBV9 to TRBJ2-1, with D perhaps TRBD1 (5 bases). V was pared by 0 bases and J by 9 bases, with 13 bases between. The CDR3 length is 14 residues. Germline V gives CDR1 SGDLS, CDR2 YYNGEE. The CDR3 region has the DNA TGTGCCAGCAGCGTAGACGGCAGGGTGGTTGAGCAGTTCTTC. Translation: CASSVDGRVVEQFF.

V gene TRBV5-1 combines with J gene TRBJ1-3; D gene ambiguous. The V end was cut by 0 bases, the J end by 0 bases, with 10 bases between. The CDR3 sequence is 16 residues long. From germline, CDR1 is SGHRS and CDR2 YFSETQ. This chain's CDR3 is CASSLARPISGNTIYF. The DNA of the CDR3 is TGCGCCAGCAGCTTGGCCAGGCCGATCTCTGGAAACACCATATATTTT.

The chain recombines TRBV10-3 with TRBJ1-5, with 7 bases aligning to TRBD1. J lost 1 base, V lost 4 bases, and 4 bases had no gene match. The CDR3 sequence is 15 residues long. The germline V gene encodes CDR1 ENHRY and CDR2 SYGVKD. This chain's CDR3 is CAISGGQWSNQPQHF. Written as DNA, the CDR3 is TGTGCCATCAGTGGGGGACAGTGGAGCAATCAGCCCCAGCATTTT.

The CDR3 is CASSIDRGNEQFF. Here the CDR3 DNA reads TGTGCCAGCAGCATTGACAGGGGCAATGAGCAGTTCTTC. V usage is TRBV5-8 and J usage is TRBJ2-1; 8 bases are a match to TRBD1. Trimming at V came to 4 bases and at J to 6 bases, leaving 3 bases not matched to a gene. The CDR3 covers 13 residues. Germline values: CDR1 SGHTS, CDR2 YDEGEE.

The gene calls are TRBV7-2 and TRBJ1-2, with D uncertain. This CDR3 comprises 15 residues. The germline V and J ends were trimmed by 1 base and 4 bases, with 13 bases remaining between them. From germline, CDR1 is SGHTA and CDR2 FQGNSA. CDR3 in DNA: TGTGCCAGCAGCTTAGGTCCAGGTAATAGCTATGGCTACACCTTC. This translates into CASSLGPGNSYGYTF.

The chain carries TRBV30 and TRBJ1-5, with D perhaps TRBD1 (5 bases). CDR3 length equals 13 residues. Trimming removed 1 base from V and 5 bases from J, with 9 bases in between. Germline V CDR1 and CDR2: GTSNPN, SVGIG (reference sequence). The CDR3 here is CAWSEGLDQPQHF. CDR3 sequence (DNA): TGTGCCTGGAGTGAGGGACTCGATCAGCCCCAGCATTTT. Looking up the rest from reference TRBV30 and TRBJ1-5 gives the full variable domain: SQTIHQWPATLVQPVGSPLSLECTVEGTSNPNLYWYRQAAGRGLQLLFYSVGIGQISSEVPQNLSASRPQDRQFILSSKKLLLSDSGFYLCAWSEGLDQPQHFGDGTRLSIL.

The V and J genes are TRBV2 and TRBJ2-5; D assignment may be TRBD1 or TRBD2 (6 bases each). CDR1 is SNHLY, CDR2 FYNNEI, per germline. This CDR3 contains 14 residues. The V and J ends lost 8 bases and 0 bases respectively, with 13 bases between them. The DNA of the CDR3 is TGTGCCAGCTCGGAGGGGGGCAACCAAGAGACCCAGTACTTC. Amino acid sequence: CASSEGGNQETQYF.

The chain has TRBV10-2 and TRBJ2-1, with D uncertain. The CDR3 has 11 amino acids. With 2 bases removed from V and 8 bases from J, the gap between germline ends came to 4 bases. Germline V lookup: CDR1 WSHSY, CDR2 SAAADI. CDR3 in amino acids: CASSERDEQFF. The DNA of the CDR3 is TGCGCCAGCAGTGAGCGGGATGAGCAGTTCTTC.

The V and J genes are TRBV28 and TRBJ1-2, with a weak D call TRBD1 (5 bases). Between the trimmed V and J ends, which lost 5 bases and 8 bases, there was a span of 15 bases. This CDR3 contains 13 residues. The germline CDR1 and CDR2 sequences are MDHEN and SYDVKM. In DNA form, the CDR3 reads TGTGCCAGCAGTACACCGGGCAGGGTGGGCTACACCTTC. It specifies CASSTPGRVGYTF.

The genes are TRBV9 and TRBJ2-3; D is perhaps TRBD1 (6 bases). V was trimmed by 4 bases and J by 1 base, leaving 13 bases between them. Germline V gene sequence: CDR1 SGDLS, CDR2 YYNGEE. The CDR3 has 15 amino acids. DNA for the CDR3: TGTGCCAGCAGCTCCCGAAGACAGGGCACAGATACGCAGTATTTT. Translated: CASSSRRQGTDTQYF.

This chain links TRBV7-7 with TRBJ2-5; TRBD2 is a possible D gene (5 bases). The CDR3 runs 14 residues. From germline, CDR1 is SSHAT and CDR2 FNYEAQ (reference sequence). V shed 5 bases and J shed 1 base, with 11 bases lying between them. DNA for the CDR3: TGTGCCAGCAGCCAGTCGGCGGGCCAAGAGACCCAGTACTTC. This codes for CASSQSAGQETQYF. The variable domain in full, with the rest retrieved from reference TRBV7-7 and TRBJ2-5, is GAGVSQSPRYKVTKRGQDVTLRCDPISSHATLYWYQQALGQGPEFLTYFNYEAQPDKSGLPSDRFSAERPEGSISTLTIQRTEQRDSAMYRCASSQSAGQETQYFGPGTRLLVL.

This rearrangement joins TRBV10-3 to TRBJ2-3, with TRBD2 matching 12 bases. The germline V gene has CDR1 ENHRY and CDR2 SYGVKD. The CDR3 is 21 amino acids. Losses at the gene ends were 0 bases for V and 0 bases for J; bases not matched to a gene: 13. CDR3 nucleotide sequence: TGTGCCATCAGTGAGTCTCTCGGGGCTAGCGGGGGGGCCTCGAGCACAGATACGCAGTATTTT. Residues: CAISESLGASGGASSTDTQYF.

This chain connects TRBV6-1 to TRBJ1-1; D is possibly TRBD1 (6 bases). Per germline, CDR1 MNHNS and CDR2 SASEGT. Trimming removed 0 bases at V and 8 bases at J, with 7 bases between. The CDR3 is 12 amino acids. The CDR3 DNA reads TGTGCCAGCAGTGAAGCGGGGACAGAAGCTTTCTTT. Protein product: CASSEAGTEAFF.

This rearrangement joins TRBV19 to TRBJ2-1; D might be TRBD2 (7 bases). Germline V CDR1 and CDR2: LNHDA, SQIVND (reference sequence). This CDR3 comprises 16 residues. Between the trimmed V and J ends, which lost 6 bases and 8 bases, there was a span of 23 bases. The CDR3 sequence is CASRQPGGNAGDEQFF. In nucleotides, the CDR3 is TGTGCCAGTAGGCAACCGGGGGGCAATGCAGGGGATGAGCAGTTCTTC.